This TCR beta chain was recovered during a study of cytomegalovirus exposure and HLA in healthy donors. Study findings and constraints: What a later analysis showed was that several of the most significant clusters appeared linked to common viral pathogens.

The length of the CDR3 is 12 residues. Germline CDR1 is MNHEY and CDR2 is SVGAGI. Between the trimmed V and J ends, which lost 4 bases and 6 bases, there was a span of 6 bases. PCR employed 60 Vbeta and 13 Jbeta primers. Method: immunoSEQ multiplex PCR; TCRdb's copy keeps in-frame clones and lacks some. The table records over 100,000 clones, nearly 65% of them present only once. Points on this clone: Its matching antigen is unknown.

The sequence derives from a man aged 40-55 years in good health and CMV-seropositive. This chain connects TRBV6-5 to TRBJ2-2; D is unresolved. Sequenced input: PBMCs. DNA for the CDR3: TGTGCCAGCAGTTCCTACCCCGGGGAGCTGTTTTTT. It is translated as CASSSYPGELFF.